Shown below are 20 T cell receptor beta chains from a single sample sequenced in a study of CD8 T cells in Susac syndrome. cDNA came from 0.5 to 1 ug RNA primed by random hexamers. TCRdb reprocessed the immunoSEQ multiplex PCR reads with MiXCR, giving one entry per CDR3 protein. Among about 190,000 distinct CDR3 sequences, 90% to 95% were seen once, and the ten largest hold around 0.1%. The sequencing sample was made of CD4+ T cells from PBMCs. All receptors derive from a human donor in good health.

V and J are TRBV7-9 and TRBJ2-3; D tentatively reads TRBD1 or TRBD2 (5 bases each). Germline V CDR1 and CDR2: SEHNR, FQNEAQ (reference sequence). Trimming removed 0 bases at V and 4 bases at J, with 11 bases between. CDR3 length equals 15 residues. The CDR3 loop reads CASSLAGLGPDTQYF. The CDR3 DNA reads TGTGCCAGCAGCTTAGCTGGGCTGGGACCAGATACGCAGTATTTT.

The V gene is TRBV12-3 or TRBV12-4, the J gene TRBJ1-6; a weak D match, TRBD1 (6 bases). The CDR3 totals 13 residues. V lost 10 bases, J lost 6 bases, and 13 bases lay in between. The chain's CDR3 is CATRGGSNSPLHF. DNA for the CDR3: TGTGCCACCCGGGGGGGCAGTAATTCACCCCTCCACTTT.

The rearrangement links TRBV3-1 to TRBJ2-5, with D maybe TRBD2 (7 bases). The germline V gene encodes CDR1 LGHDT and CDR2 YNNKEL (reference sequence). CDR3 size: 15 residues. Trimming left V 4 bases short and J 4 bases short, with 16 bases between. The CDR3 sequence: CASSPGGPSRETQYF. CDR3 DNA: TGTGCCAGCAGCCCCGGGGGGCCGTCGAGAGAGACCCAGTACTTC.

The chain links TRBV11-2 to TRBJ1-6; D is possibly TRBD1 (6 bases). The length of the CDR3 is 14 residues. Germline values: CDR1 SGHAT, CDR2 FQNNGV. The V end was cut by 5 bases, the J end by 8 bases, with 13 bases between. The CDR3 here is CASSNRVSDSPLHF. CDR3 nucleotide sequence: TGTGCCAGCAGCAACAGGGTTTCGGATTCACCCCTCCACTTT. The entire variable domain, with the rest obtained from reference TRBV11-2 and TRBJ1-6, is as follows: EAGVAQSPRYKIIEKRQSVAFWCNPISGHATLYWYQQILGQGPKLLIQFQNNGVVDDSQLPKDRFSAERLKGVDSTLKIQPAKLEDSAVYLCASSNRVSDSPLHFGNGTRLTVT.

This sequence joins TRBV5-1 and TRBJ2-4, with D perhaps assigned TRBD1 or TRBD2 (5 bases each). The V gene lost 4 bases and the J gene lost 14 bases, with 25 bases spanning the gap. Germline CDR1 and CDR2: SGHRS and YFSETQ. This CDR3 contains 15 residues. The CDR3 loop is CASSTRVRGSDYEYF. The CDR3 DNA sequence: TGCGCCAGCAGCACCAGGGTCCGAGGGTCGGATTACGAGTACTTC. The full variable domain, rest sourced from reference TRBV5-1 and TRBJ2-4, is KAGVTQTPRYLIKTRGQQVTLSCSPISGHRSVSWYQQTPGQGLQFLFEYFSETQRNKGNFPGRFSGRQFSNSRSEMNVSTLELGDSALYLCASSTRVRGSDYEYFGAGTRLSVL.

V is TRBV19 and J is TRBJ1-5, with D possibly TRBD1 on 5 matching bases. CDR3 length: 11 residues. Germline CDR1 is LNHDA and CDR2 is SQIVND (reference sequence). Trimming took off 7 bases at V and 9 bases at J, with 10 bases between the two ends. CDR3 DNA sequence: TGTGCCAGTAAGGGACGTGGGCCCCAGCATTTT. Translation: CASKGRGPQHF. The full variable domain, in which reference TRBV19 and TRBJ1-5 provide the parts outside the CDR3, is DGGITQSPKYLFRKEGQNVTLSCEQNLNHDAMYWYRQDPGQGLRLIYYSQIVNDFQKGDIAEGYSVSREKKESFPLTVTSAQKNPTAFYLCASKGRGPQHFGDGTRLSIL.

The V call is TRBV5-1, the J call TRBJ2-4, with D perhaps TRBD1 (5 bases). The V end was cut by 0 bases, the J end by 6 bases, with 10 bases between. The CDR3 consists of 14 residues. Germline CDR1 and CDR2: SGHRS and YFSETQ. In DNA, the CDR3 is TGCGCCAGCAGCTTGGCCAGGGATGGAAACATTCAGTACTTC. Protein: CASSLARDGNIQYF.

The chain is built from TRBV20-1 and TRBJ2-5; the D call may be TRBD1 or TRBD2 (5 bases each). Germline loops: CDR1 DFQATT, CDR2 SNEGSKA (reference sequence). The CDR3 is made up of 11 amino acids. V lost 6 bases to trimming and J lost 5 bases, with 10 bases between them. CDR3 DNA: TGCAGTGCGGGGGATGGGGAGACCCAGTACTTC. It yields the protein CSAGDGETQYF.

V is TRBV28 and J is TRBJ2-1; the match to TRBD2 covers 9 bases. This CDR3 spans 15 amino acids. From germline, CDR1 is MDHEN and CDR2 SYDVKM. The junction had 13 bases not matched to a gene; V was cut back by 8 bases and J by 8 bases. CDR3 DNA: TGTGCCAGCGCCACCGCGGGGGGGTTGAAGCATGAGCAGTTCTTC. As protein: CASATAGGLKHEQFF.

This CDR3 reads CASSYDRLVNTGELFF. For the CDR3, the DNA is TGTGCCAGCAGTTATGATCGTCTAGTGAACACCGGGGAGCTGTTTTTT. This chain connects TRBV6-2 or TRBV6-3 to TRBJ2-2; D uncertain. Germline-derived CDR1 and CDR2 are MNHEY and SVGEGT. This CDR3 has 16 residues. The V end lost 3 bases, the J end lost 1 base, and 12 bases lay between the germline ends.

For this clonotype: A read error may account for a junction end that differs from germline. The CDR3 sequence is CASREGNQLYGYTF. The DNA for the CDR3 is TGTGCCAGCAGAGAAGGGAACCAACTCTATGGCTACACCTTC. This rearrangement joins TRBV2 to TRBJ1-2; D unclear. The CDR3 spans 14 residues. Germline CDR1 and CDR2: SNHLY and FYNNEI.

The J gene is TRBJ2-5, the V gene TRBV5-1; no reliable D call. Germline CDR1 and CDR2: SGHRS and YFSETQ. Trimming cost V 4 bases and J 5 bases, with 9 bases left between them. This CDR3 has 12 residues. The CDR3 region has the DNA TGCGCCAGCAGCACGGAAGGGGAGACCCAGTACTTC. Translation gives CASSTEGETQYF.

J is TRBJ2-2 and V is TRBV20-1; possibly TRBD1 or TRBD2 for D (5 bases each). Per the germline V gene, CDR1 is DFQATT and CDR2 is SNEGSKA (reference sequence). This CDR3 region has 14 residues. Trimming removed 6 bases from V and 7 bases from J, with 18 bases in between. The CDR3 spells CSARKVTGGGELFF. Written as DNA, the CDR3 is TGCAGTGCCCGAAAGGTCACAGGAGGCGGGGAGCTGTTTTTT.

The chain joins TRBV10-3 to TRBJ1-6; D unclear. The ends were cut back, 2 bases at V and 9 bases at J, with 17 bases in the middle. The CDR3 is made up of 16 amino acids. Germline V gene data show CDR1 as ENHRY and CDR2 as SYGVKD. CDR3: CAISETQQPMGSPLHF. As DNA, the CDR3 is TGTGCCATCAGTGAGACCCAACAACCCATGGGTTCACCCCTCCACTTT.

V and J are TRBV30 and TRBJ1-1; D is uncertain. Trimming left V 0 bases short and J 3 bases short, with 5 bases between. The CDR3 is 12 amino acids. In germline, CDR1 is GTSNPN, CDR2 SVGIG (reference sequence). CDR3 coding DNA: TGTGCCTGGAGTGTACGTTACACTGAAGCTTTCTTT. As protein: CAWSVRYTEAFF.

This chain joins TRBV5-1 and TRBJ1-2; D not resolved. Germline assignment: CDR1 SGHRS and CDR2 YFSETQ. The CDR3 is made up of 14 amino acids. The germline V and J ends were trimmed by 0 bases and 5 bases, with 11 bases remaining between them. The CDR3 DNA reads as TGCGCCAGCAGCTTGGAACAGTCCATTTATGGCTACACCTTC. This gives the protein CASSLEQSIYGYTF. The complete variable domain, with remaining parts taken from reference TRBV5-1 and TRBJ1-2, reads KAGVTQTPRYLIKTRGQQVTLSCSPISGHRSVSWYQQTPGQGLQFLFEYFSETQRNKGNFPGRFSGRQFSNSRSEMNVSTLELGDSALYLCASSLEQSIYGYTFGSGTRLTVV.

V and J are TRBV6-5 and TRBJ1-2; no clear D gene. CDR3 length equals 14 residues. With 0 bases removed from V and 8 bases from J, the gap between germline ends came to 13 bases. Germline-derived CDR1 and CDR2 are MNHEY and SVGAGI. This chain's CDR3 is CASSYSSASRGYTF. CDR3 in DNA: TGTGCCAGCAGTTACTCTTCGGCTTCGCGCGGCTACACCTTC.

V gene TRBV2 combines with J gene TRBJ1-4; 10 bases are a match to TRBD1. The CDR3 spans 12 residues. Germline V gene lookup returns CDR1 SNHLY and CDR2 FYNNEI. The V segment lost 8 bases and the J segment 16 bases; nucleotides outside the gene matches: 10. Here the CDR3 reads CASGGTGVRKFF. For the CDR3, the DNA is TGTGCCAGCGGCGGGACAGGGGTCCGAAAGTTTTTT.

J is TRBJ2-1 and V is TRBV2; 11 positions agree with TRBD2. After removal of 6 bases from V and 13 bases from J, the junction contained 11 bases not matched to a gene. The CDR3 has 14 amino acids. Germline CDR1 SNHLY, CDR2 FYNNEI. CDR3 bases: TGTGCCAGCAGAGGGGCCCTGGGACTAGCGGCTCAGTTCTTC. Its translation is CASRGALGLAAQFF.

A single count supports this clonotype. The chain is built from TRBV5-1 and TRBJ2-7; TRBD1 matches 10 bases. The CDR3 length is 14 residues. Per germline, CDR1 SGHRS and CDR2 YFSETQ. V lost 4 bases and J lost 6; bases outside the gene matches: 7. CDR3 loop: CASSLRDRGSEQYF. The CDR3 DNA sequence: TGCGCCAGCAGCCTCCGGGACAGGGGTTCCGAGCAGTACTTC.